A selection of T cell receptor beta chains follows, all from one sample in a study of blood T cell repertoires in COVID-19. Profiled with immunoSEQ multiplex PCR; TCRdb holds only in-frame clones, not every one. This table has 200,000 to 250,000 clones, about 81% appearing once. Sequencing was performed on peripheral blood. These receptors all come from a woman aged 80 or older with COVID-19, enrolled during active disease. The CDR3 runs from the conserved cysteine through the conserved F or W.

j_call v_call cdr3_aa
TRBJ1-1 TRBV6-5 CASMAGRTEAFF
TRBJ1-6 TRBV18 CASSPRGPGTGAYSPLHF
TRBJ2-7 TRBV11-2 CASSGARDSSSYEQYF
TRBJ2-1 TRBV14 CASSQGGTSALNEQFF
TRBJ2-1 TRBV11-3 CASSLGTSGYNEQFF
TRBJ1-1 TRBV5-1 CASSFEGTASMNTEAFF
TRBJ1-3 TRBV19 CASTGTGALSGNTIYF
TRBJ2-4 TRBV15 CATSFRTGLVNIQYF
TRBJ2-2 TRBV5-6 CASRSGLAGGGELFF
TRBJ1-1 TRBV5-1 CASSFQGNTEAFF
TRBJ2-5 TRBV28 CASSFGDRGETQYF
TRBJ2-4 TRBV12-5 CASGPWGLAKNF
TRBJ2-1 TRBV7-2 CASRKLRTAREQFF
TRBJ2-1 TRBV7-2 CASSPVNEQFF
TRBJ2-3 TRBV18 CASSGLAGTDTQYF
TRBJ1-1 TRBV5-4 CASSPSRGKNTEAFF
TRBJ1-2 TRBV9 CASSVGQARGYTF
TRBJ1-2 TRBV6-5 CASRAQGAGYGYTF
TRBJ1-5 TRBV6-4 CASSELGEETTLNQPQHF
TRBJ1-2 TRBV7-3 CASSTRTGDGYTF
TRBJ2-3 TRBV15 CATSRTGGVDTQYF
TRBJ1-1 TRBV3-1/TRBV3-2 CASSQAGTEAFF
TRBJ1-2 TRBV11-2 CASSQQDYGYTF
TRBJ1-1 TRBV7-9 CASSWWTGGNTEAFF
TRBJ1-5 TRBV5-1 CASSLGSGGQPQHF
TRBJ2-7 TRBV4-1 CASSQAFGGGTYEQYF
TRBJ2-5 TRBV5-1 CASNSGGQETQYF
TRBJ1-2 TRBV5-1 CASSRTGDYNYGYTF
TRBJ1-1 TRBV19 CASTSDREGEAFF
TRBJ1-2 TRBV28 CASSPGEALGYTF
TRBJ2-3 TRBV19 CASSSPGGGLTDTQYF
TRBJ2-5 TRBV4-1 CASSQGTEQETQYF
TRBJ1-4 TRBV5-1 CASSPGGQRSNEKLFF
TRBJ1-1 TRBV29-1 CSGTDRSNTEAFF
TRBJ2-3 TRBV11-2 CASSLTSGADTQYF
TRBJ2-7 TRBV7-2 CASSLGHTYEQYF
TRBJ1-6 TRBV4-1 CASSQDGTAESSYNSPLHF
TRBJ1-2 TRBV28 CASSLAGASYGYTF
TRBJ1-1 TRBV14 CASSQGGMTEAFF
TRBJ1-1 TRBV28 CASSSPADDTEAFF
TRBJ2-3 TRBV6-5 CASSYHPGGITDTQYF
TRBJ1-5 TRBV6-5 CASSQGGPNQPQHF
TRBJ1-1 TRBV11-2 CASSLGGAGAWNTEAFF
TRBJ2-1 TRBV28 CASIGTGRYNEQFF
TRBJ1-1 TRBV30 CAWFDRGPEAFF
TRBJ2-2 TRBV5-4 CASSLLPLNTGELFF
TRBJ2-5 TRBV15 CATSRGEEGRETQYF
TRBJ2-3 TRBV2 CASRRLAGVPTDTQYF
TRBJ2-3 TRBV6-1 CASSPSGGGTDTQYF
TRBJ1-2 TRBV1 CTSSQQTGQYYGYTF
TRBJ1-2 TRBV30 CAWSVSTGFYGYTF
TRBJ1-2 TRBV19 CASSIDGKGSNYGYTF
TRBJ1-2 TRBV6-5 CASSYQTGTVYGYTF
TRBJ2-3 TRBV6-2/TRBV6-3 CASSFLTSVGGTDTQYF
TRBJ2-1 TRBV5-1 CASSLDASGRRIEQFF
TRBJ2-7 TRBV6-6 CASTDRILYEQYF
TRBJ1-1 TRBV18 CASSLAQGRNTEAFF
TRBJ2-3 TRBV30 CAWSPGLGGTDTQYF